This is a list of T cell receptor beta chains from one sample in a study of T cells in Graves' hyperthyroidism and ophthalmopathy. TCRdb recomputed calls from the multiplex PCR reads with MiXCR, one row per CDR3 protein. Among around 580,000 distinct CDR3 sequences listed, approximately 44% were seen once. The sequenced sample was peripheral blood or thyroid tissue (not recorded which). Receptors originate from a young woman with Graves' hyperthyroidism. Both conserved end residues are part of each CDR3. D genes are given only for firm matches. Clone size, where shown, is once, few, many, or a class for clones that have expanded.

>-|TRBJ2-5|-|TRBV2
CASSHSAGNSNQPQYF
TGTGCCAGCAGCCACTCAGCGGGCAATAGCAATCAGCCCCAGTACTTC
>many|TRBJ2-5|TRBD2|TRBV7-9
CASSPFGTSGRSLQETQYF
TGTGCCAGCAGCCCATTCGGGACTAGCGGGAGATCTTTGCAAGAGACCCAGTACTTC
>-|TRBJ2-7|TRBD2|TRBV5-1
CASRQASGGQPYEQYF
TGCGCCAGCCGACAGGCTAGCGGGGGGCAACCCTACGAGCAGTACTTT
>many|TRBJ2-6|-|TRBV28
CASSLGQASGANVLTF
TGTGCCAGCAGTCTTGGGCAGGCCTCTGGGGCCAACGTCCTGACTTTC
>many|TRBJ1-1|TRBD1|TRBV6-2/TRBV6-3
CASRRQGIVTEAFF
TGTGCCAGCAGACGACAGGGAATAGTGACTGAAGCTTTCTTT
>many|TRBJ1-1|-|TRBV6-6
CASSQPHMNTEAFF
TGTGCCAGCAGCCAACCTCATATGAACACTGAAGCTTTCTTT
>many|TRBJ2-7|TRBD1|TRBV7-9
CASSYAGGDEQYF
TGTGCCAGCAGCTACGCAGGGGGCGACGAGCAGTACTTC
>-|TRBJ2-5|-|TRBV7-9
CTSRDRKETQYF
TGTACCAGCAGAGATCGGAAAGAGACCCAGTACTTC
>-|TRBJ1-6|-|TRBV2
CASRGPDSPLHF
TGTGCCAGCAGGGGACCAGATTCACCCCTCCACTTT
>many|TRBJ1-4|TRBD1|TRBV7-9
CASSYQGQGGEKLFF
TGTGCCAGCAGCTACCAGGGACAGGGGGGTGAAAAACTGTTTTTT
>many|TRBJ1-6|-|TRBV7-3
CASSLNSGTPLHF
TGTGCCAGCAGCTTAAACTCCGGGACACCCCTCCACTTT
>-|TRBJ1-2|TRBD1|TRBV5-4
CASDTGQYYGYTF
TGTGCTAGTGATACGGGACAGTACTATGGCTACACCTTC
>few|TRBJ2-5|-|TRBV3-1
CASSQDSKGTQETQYF
TGTGCCAGCAGCCAAGATTCGAAAGGTACCCAAGAGACCCAGTACTTC
>-|TRBJ2-7|TRBD2|TRBV20-1
CSARGGGGQYF
TGCAGTGCTAGAGGGGGGGGAGGGCAGTACTTC
>many|TRBJ1-1|TRBD1|TRBV27
CASSRRGGPEAFF
TGTGCCAGCAGTCGCCGAGGGGGCCCTGAAGCTTTCTTT
>-|TRBJ2-7|-|TRBV7-6
CASSLKQGYEQYF
TGCGCCAGCAGCCTGAAACAGGGCTACGAGCAGTACTTC
>many|TRBJ2-7|-|TRBV20-1
CSARGGDPEQYF
TGCAGTGCTAGAGGGGGAGATCCCGAGCAGTACTTC
>-|TRBJ2-5|TRBD1|TRBV7-6
CASSSTPTGMETQYF
TGTGCCAGCAGCTCCACTCCGACAGGGATGGAGACCCAGTACTTC
>many|TRBJ2-5|TRBD2|TRBV27
CASSSRGLGNQETQYF
TGTGCCAGCAGTTCCCGAGGACTAGGGAACCAAGAGACCCAGTACTTC
>-|TRBJ1-5|TRBD1|TRBV2
CASRLLDRVDQPQHF
TGTGCCAGCAGGTTATTGGACAGGGTAGATCAGCCCCAGCATTTT
>many|TRBJ1-2|TRBD1|TRBV12-3/TRBV12-4
CASSQGTGINYGYTF
TGTGCCAGCAGCCAAGGGACAGGCATTAACTATGGCTACACCTTC
>-|TRBJ2-6|-|TRBV7-9
CASNKDQYSGANVLTF
TGTGCCAGCAACAAAGACCAATACTCTGGGGCCAACGTCCTGACTTTC
>many|TRBJ1-1|-|TRBV6-2/TRBV6-3
CASQDIDTEAFF
TGTGCCAGCCAGGACATAGACACTGAAGCTTTCTTT
>many|TRBJ1-4|-|TRBV7-9
CASSLAEDNEKLFF
TGTGCCAGCAGCTTAGCAGAGGATAATGAAAAACTGTTTTTT
>-|TRBJ2-5|-|TRBV10-3
CAIRRDGSQETQYF
TGTGCCATCAGGAGGGACGGGAGCCAAGAGACCCAGTACTTC
>-|TRBJ1-2|-|TRBV24-1
CATSDSNYGYTF
TGTGCCACCAGTGACTCCAATTATGGCTACACCTTC
>few|TRBJ1-1|-|TRBV6-2/TRBV6-3
CASRGGWNTEAFF
TGTGCCAGCAGGGGGGGTTGGAACACTGAAGCTTTCTTT
>-|TRBJ1-4|-|TRBV7-9
CASSVRDGKLFF
TGTGCCAGCAGCGTCCGGGACGGAAAACTGTTTTTT
>many|TRBJ1-5|-|TRBV2
CASSEGYKRGTQPQHF
TGTGCCAGCAGTGAAGGTTATAAACGGGGGACTCAGCCCCAGCATTTT
>-|TRBJ2-7|-|TRBV20-1
CSATTSAAGLSYEQYF
TGCAGTGCTACTACCTCCGCGGCGGGATTATCCTACGAGCAGTACTTC
>-|TRBJ2-1|TRBD2|TRBV7-9
CASSFLAEYNEQFF
TGCGCCAGCAGCTTTCTAGCGGAATACAATGAGCAGTTCTTC
>many|TRBJ2-7|-|TRBV13
CASTAGSGAHEQYF
TGTGCCAGCACCGCCGGGTCTGGAGCTCACGAGCAGTACTTC
>-|TRBJ2-2|-|TRBV29-1
CSVDVRELFF
TGCAGCGTTGACGTCCGGGAGCTGTTTTTT
>many|TRBJ1-2|TRBD1|TRBV2
CASSGGQDYGYTF
TGTGCCAGCAGCGGGGGACAGGACTATGGCTACACCTTC
>-|TRBJ1-1|-|TRBV14
CASSPARGQLRMNTEAFF
TGTGCCAGCTCACCAGCACGGGGGCAACTTAGGATGAACACTGAAGCTTTCTTT
>-|TRBJ2-7|TRBD2|TRBV6-1
CASSEELREAYEQYF
TGTGCCAGCAGTGAAGAATTGCGGGAGGCCTACGAGCAGTACTTC
>-|TRBJ1-2|TRBD1|TRBV7-2
CAWDGQGDYGYTF
TGTGCCTGGGACGGTCAGGGGGACTATGGCTACACCTTC
>many|TRBJ1-1|-|TRBV3-1
CASSPAGLMNTEAFF
TGTGCCAGCAGCCCCGCGGGCCTCATGAACACTGAAGCTTTCTTT
>-|TRBJ2-2|-|TRBV9
CASRKRGGNTGELFF
TGTGCCAGCCGGAAAAGAGGGGGGAACACCGGGGAGCTGTTTTTT
>many|TRBJ2-7|TRBD2|TRBV7-2
CASSRGTSGMAREQYF
TGTGCCAGCAGCCGGGGGACTAGCGGGATGGCGCGAGAGCAGTACTTC
>once|TRBJ2-7|TRBD2|TRBV29-1
CSVVGEGYEQYF
TGCAGCGTTGTGGGGGAGGGGTACGAGCAGTACTTC
>many|TRBJ1-2|-|TRBV20-1
CSARDLGSVYYGYTF
TGCAGTGCTAGAGATCTCGGCAGCGTGTACTATGGCTACACCTTC
>-|TRBJ2-7|TRBD2|TRBV6-1
CASSRMVTSGRREQYF
TGTGCCAGCAGTAGGATGGTGACTAGCGGGAGGCGGGAGCAGTACTTC
>few|TRBJ2-1|TRBD2|TRBV7-2
CASSLVPAGLNNEQFF
TGTGCCAGCAGCTTAGTTCCAGCGGGACTTAACAATGAGCAGTTCTTC
>-|TRBJ2-7|-|TRBV15
CATSSFDSYEQYF
TGTGCCACCAGCAGCTTCGACAGCTACGAGCAGTACTTC
>many|TRBJ1-6|-|TRBV7-8
CASSGPPLHF
TGTGCCAGCAGCGGCCCACCCCTCCACTTT
>many|TRBJ2-2|TRBD1|TRBV12-5
CASGGWTGSTEELFF
TGTGCTAGTGGTGGTTGGACAGGCTCCACCGAGGAGCTGTTTTTT
>-|TRBJ2-7|TRBD1|TRBV20-1
CSAREWTGAEQYF
TGCAGTGCTAGGGAATGGACAGGTGCCGAGCAGTACTTC
>many|TRBJ2-7|-|TRBV5-1
CASSLQGEYEQYF
TGCGCCAGCAGCTTGCAGGGAGAGTACGAGCAGTACTTC
>-|TRBJ2-7|TRBD1|TRBV29-1
CSVTGVYEQYF
TGCAGCGTGACAGGGGTCTACGAGCAGTACTTC
>many|TRBJ1-2|TRBD1|TRBV29-1
CSVPTGVGYTF
TGCAGCGTTCCTACAGGGGTTGGCTACACCTTC
>-|TRBJ2-7|TRBD2|TRBV20-1
CSARKGTSGREQYF
TGCAGTGCTAGGAAGGGGACTAGCGGCCGCGAGCAGTACTTC
>many|TRBJ2-7|-|TRBV14
CASSQGGFYEQYF
TGTGCCAGCAGCCAAGGCGGGTTCTACGAGCAGTACTTC
>-|TRBJ2-1|TRBD2|TRBV29-1
CSVLTSEYNEQFF
TGCAGCGTTCTGACTAGCGAGTACAATGAGCAGTTCTTC
>-|TRBJ1-1|TRBD1|TRBV7-9
CASSEGQGWSEAFF
TGTGCCAGCAGCGAGGGACAGGGGTGGTCTGAAGCTTTCTTT
>many|TRBJ1-3|-|TRBV7-9
CASSAGRTGSRPGNTIYF
TGTGCCAGCAGCGCCGGACGTACAGGGTCGAGGCCTGGAAACACCATATATTTT
>few|TRBJ1-2|-|TRBV5-1
CASSRTQGGYGYTF
TGCGCCAGCAGCCGAACCCAGGGTGGCTATGGCTACACCTTC